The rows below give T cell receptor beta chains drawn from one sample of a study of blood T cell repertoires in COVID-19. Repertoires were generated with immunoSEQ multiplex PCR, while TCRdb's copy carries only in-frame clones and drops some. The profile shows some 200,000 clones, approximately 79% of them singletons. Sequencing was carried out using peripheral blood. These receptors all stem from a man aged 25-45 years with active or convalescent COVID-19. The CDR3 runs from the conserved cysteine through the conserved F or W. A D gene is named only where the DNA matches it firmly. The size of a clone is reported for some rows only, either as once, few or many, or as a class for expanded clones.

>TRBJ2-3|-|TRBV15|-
CATQEAEHTDTQYF
TGTGCCACCCAGGAAGCGGAACACACAGATACGCAGTATTTT
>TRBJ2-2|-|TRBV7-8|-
CASSLGQASTGELFF
TGTGCCAGCAGCCTGGGCCAGGCCAGCACCGGGGAGCTGTTTTTT
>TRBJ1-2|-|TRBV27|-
CASSHAGGNYGYTF
TGTGCCAGCAGTCACGCCGGCGGGAACTATGGCTACACCTTC
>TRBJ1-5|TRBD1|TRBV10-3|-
CAISGTGTNQPQHF
TGTGCCATCAGTGGGACAGGGACAAATCAGCCCCAGCATTTT
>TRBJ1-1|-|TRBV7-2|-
CASSLGLGGPTEAFF
TGTGCCAGCAGCTTAGGCTTGGGGGGGCCCACTGAAGCTTTCTTT
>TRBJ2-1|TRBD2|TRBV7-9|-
CASSLVGGSGGEQFF
TGTGCCAGCAGCTTAGTTGGCGGGAGTGGGGGTGAGCAGTTCTTC
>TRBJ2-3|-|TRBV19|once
CASSIGVGADTQYF
TGTGCCAGTAGTATTGGGGTCGGGGCAGATACGCAGTATTTT
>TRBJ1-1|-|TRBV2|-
CASSTGMNTEAFF
TGTGCCAGCTCTACAGGGATGAACACTGAAGCTTTCTTT
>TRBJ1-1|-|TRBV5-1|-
CASSPSYGGRSSPEAFF
TGCGCCAGCAGCCCCTCCTACGGGGGGCGAAGTAGTCCTGAAGCTTTCTTT
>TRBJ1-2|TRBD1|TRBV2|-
CASSVDRGGGYTF
TGTGCCAGCAGTGTTGACAGGGGTGGAGGCTACACCTTC
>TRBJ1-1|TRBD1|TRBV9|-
CASSVQGAATEAFF
TGTGCCAGCAGCGTTCAGGGGGCAGCCACTGAAGCTTTCTTT
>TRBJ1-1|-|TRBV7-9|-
CASSSQINTEAFF
TGTGCCAGCAGCTCCCAGATAAACACTGAAGCTTTCTTT
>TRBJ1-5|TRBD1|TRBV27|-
CASSLGPGGLQPQHF
TGTGCCAGCAGTTTGGGGCCAGGGGGCCTTCAGCCCCAGCATTTT
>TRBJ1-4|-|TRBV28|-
CASSPLPGANEKLFF
TGTGCCAGCAGCCCTCTACCGGGTGCTAATGAAAAACTGTTTTTT
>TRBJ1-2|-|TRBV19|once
CASGSWDGYTF
TGTGCCAGCGGGAGTTGGGATGGCTACACCTTC
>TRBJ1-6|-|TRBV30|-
CAWSTTGGWVSPLHF
TGTGCCTGGAGCACCACCGGGGGTTGGGTCTCACCCCTCCACTTT
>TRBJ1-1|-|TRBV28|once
CASSLGRELMNTEAFF
TGTGCCAGCAGTTTGGGCAGGGAACTCATGAACACTGAAGCTTTCTTT
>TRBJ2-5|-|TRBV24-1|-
CATSDATRGETQYF
TGTGCCACCAGTGATGCTACCAGGGGAGAGACCCAGTACTTC
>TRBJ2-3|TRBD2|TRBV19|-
CASSSPGLAGTDTQYF
TGTGCCAGTAGTAGCCCGGGACTAGCAGGAACAGATACGCAGTATTTT
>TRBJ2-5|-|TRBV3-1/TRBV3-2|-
CASSQAETQYF
TGTGCCAGCAGCCAAGCGGAGACCCAGTACTTC
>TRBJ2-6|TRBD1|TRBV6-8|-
CASSSPTGGWAGANVLTF
TGTGCCAGCAGTAGTCCGACAGGGGGCTGGGCTGGGGCCAACGTCCTGACTTTC
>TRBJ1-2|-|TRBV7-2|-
CASSPQGRNYGYTF
TGTGCCAGCAGCCCACAGGGTCGGAACTATGGCTACACCTTC
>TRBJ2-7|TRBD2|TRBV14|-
CASSFTGLREQYF
TGTGCCAGCAGCTTTACGGGACTACGGGAGCAGTACTTC
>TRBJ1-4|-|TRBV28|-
CASSTATGSPQKLFF
TGTGCCAGCAGTACCGCTACAGGGAGTCCCCAAAAACTGTTTTTT
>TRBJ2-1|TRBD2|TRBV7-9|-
CASSPAFSGDYNEQFF
TGTGCCAGCAGCCCCGCTTTTAGCGGGGACTACAATGAGCAGTTCTTC
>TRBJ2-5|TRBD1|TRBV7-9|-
CASRGTGGFETQYF
TGTGCCAGCAGGGGGACAGGGGGCTTTGAGACCCAGTACTTC
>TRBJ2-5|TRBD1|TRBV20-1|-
CSASYRGRNPPPIQETQYF
TGCAGTGCCAGTTACAGGGGGCGGAATCCCCCCCCGATCCAAGAGACCCAGTACTTC
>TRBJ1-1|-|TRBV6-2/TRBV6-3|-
CASSYAGNTEAFF
TGTGCCAGCAGTTACGCGGGGAACACTGAAGCTTTCTTT
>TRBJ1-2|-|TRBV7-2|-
CASSLEARGHGYTF
TGTGCCAGCAGCTTAGAGGCCAGGGGCCATGGCTACACCTTC
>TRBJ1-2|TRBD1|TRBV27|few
CASRPGTGPVGYTF
TGTGCCAGCAGACCCGGGACAGGTCCCGTGGGCTACACCTTC
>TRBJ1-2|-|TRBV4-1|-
CASSQDNTRAGHYGYTF
TGCGCCAGCAGCCAAGATAACACCCGGGCAGGGCACTATGGCTACACCTTC
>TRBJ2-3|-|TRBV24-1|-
CATSDLGAGLDTQYF
TGTGCCACCAGTGACCTTGGGGCAGGGCTAGATACGCAGTATTTT
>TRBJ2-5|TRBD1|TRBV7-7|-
CASSPLGQAQETQYF
TGTGCTAGCAGCCCACTTGGACAGGCACAAGAGACCCAGTACTTC
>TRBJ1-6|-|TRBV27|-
CASSERTPNSPLHF
TGTGCCAGCTCAGAAAGAACCCCAAATTCACCCCTCCACTTT
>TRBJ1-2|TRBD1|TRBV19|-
CASERVSDRPYGYTF
TGTGCCAGTGAGAGGGTCTCGGACAGGCCGTATGGCTACACCTTC
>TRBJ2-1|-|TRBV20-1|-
CSLLRGEQFF
TGCAGCCTACTTCGGGGTGAGCAGTTCTTC
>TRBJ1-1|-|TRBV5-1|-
CASSSIGRAGNTEAFF
TGCGCCAGCAGCTCCATAGGACGGGCGGGGAACACTGAAGCTTTCTTT